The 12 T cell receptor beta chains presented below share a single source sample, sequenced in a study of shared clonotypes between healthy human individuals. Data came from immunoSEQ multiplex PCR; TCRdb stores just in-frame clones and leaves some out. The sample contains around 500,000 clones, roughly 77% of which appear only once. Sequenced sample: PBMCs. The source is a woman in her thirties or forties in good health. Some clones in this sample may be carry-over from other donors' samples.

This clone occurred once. CDR3 residues: CASSQGRLAEQFF. Written as DNA, the CDR3 is TGTGCCAGCAGCCAAGGTCGGCTCGCTGAGCAGTTCTTC. The chain recombines TRBV14 with TRBJ2-1; D is uncertain. The germline CDR1 and CDR2 sequences are SGHDN and FVKESK. Between the trimmed V and J ends, which lost 1 base and 9 bases, there was a span of 10 bases. The length of the CDR3 is 13 residues.

The CDR3 DNA is TGTGCCAGCAGCTTAGGGGACAGGGCCTCCTACGAGCAGTACTTC. Translating gives CASSLGDRASYEQYF. V is TRBV7-6 and J is TRBJ2-7; TRBD1 matches 9 bases. Trimming removed 1 base from V and 0 bases from J; junction bases left unmatched: 1. Germline CDR1 reads SGHVS; CDR2 reads FNYEAQ. This CDR3 spans 15 amino acids.

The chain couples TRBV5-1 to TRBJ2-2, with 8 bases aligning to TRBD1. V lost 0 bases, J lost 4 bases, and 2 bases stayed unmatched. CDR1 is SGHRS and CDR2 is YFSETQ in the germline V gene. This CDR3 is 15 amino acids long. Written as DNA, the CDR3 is TGCGCCAGCAGCTTGGCGACAGGGGTCACCGGGGAGCTGTTTTTT. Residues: CASSLATGVTGELFF.

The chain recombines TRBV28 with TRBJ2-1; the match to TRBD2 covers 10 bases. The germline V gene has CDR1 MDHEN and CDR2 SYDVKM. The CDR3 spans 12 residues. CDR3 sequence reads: CLAGGNYNEQFF. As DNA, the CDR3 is TGTTTAGCGGGAGGAAACTACAATGAGCAGTTCTTC.

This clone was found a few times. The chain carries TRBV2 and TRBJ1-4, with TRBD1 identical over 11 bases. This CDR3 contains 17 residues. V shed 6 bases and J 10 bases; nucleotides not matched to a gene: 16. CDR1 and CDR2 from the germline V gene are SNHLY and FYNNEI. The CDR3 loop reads CASSNEGQGGGLVKLFF. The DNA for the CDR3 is TGTGCCAGCAGCAATGAGGGACAGGGGGGCGGCTTGGTAAAACTGTTTTTT.

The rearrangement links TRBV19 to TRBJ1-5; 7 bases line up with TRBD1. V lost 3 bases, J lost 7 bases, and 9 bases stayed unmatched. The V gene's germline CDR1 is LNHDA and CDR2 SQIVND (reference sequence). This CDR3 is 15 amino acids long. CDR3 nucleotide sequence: TGTGCCAGTAGTATCGTACAGGGGATACGACAGCCCCAGCATTTT. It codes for CASSIVQGIRQPQHF.

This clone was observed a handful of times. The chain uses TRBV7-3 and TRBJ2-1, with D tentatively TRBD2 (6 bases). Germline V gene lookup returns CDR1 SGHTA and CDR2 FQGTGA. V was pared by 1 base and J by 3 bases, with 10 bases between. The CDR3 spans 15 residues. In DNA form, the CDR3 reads TGTGCCAGCAGCTTAAAGGGACTGGGCTACAATGAGCAGTTCTTC. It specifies CASSLKGLGYNEQFF. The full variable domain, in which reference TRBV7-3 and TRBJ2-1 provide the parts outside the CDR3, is GAGVSQTPSNKVTEKGKYVELRCDPISGHTALYWYRQSLGQGPEFLIYFQGTGAADDSGLPNDRFFAVRPEGSVSTLKIQRTERGDSAVYLCASSLKGLGYNEQFFGPGTRLTVL.

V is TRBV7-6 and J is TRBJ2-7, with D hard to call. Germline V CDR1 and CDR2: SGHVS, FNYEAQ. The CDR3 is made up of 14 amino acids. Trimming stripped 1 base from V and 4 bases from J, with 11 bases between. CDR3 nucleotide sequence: TGTGCCAGCAGCTTAGACCTCAACGGTTACGAGCAGTACTTC. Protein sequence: CASSLDLNGYEQYF.

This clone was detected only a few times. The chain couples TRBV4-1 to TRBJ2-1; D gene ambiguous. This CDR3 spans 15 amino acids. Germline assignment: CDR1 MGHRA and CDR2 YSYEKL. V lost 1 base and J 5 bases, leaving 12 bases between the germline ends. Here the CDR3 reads CASSQVSRADNEQFF. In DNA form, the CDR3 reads TGCGCCAGCAGCCAAGTGAGCCGGGCGGACAATGAGCAGTTCTTC.

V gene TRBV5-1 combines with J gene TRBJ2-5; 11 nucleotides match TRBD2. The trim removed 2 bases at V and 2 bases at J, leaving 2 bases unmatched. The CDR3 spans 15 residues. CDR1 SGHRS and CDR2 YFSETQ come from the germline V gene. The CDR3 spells CASSLWTSGQETQYF. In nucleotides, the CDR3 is TGCGCCAGCAGCTTATGGACTAGCGGGCAAGAGACCCAGTACTTC.

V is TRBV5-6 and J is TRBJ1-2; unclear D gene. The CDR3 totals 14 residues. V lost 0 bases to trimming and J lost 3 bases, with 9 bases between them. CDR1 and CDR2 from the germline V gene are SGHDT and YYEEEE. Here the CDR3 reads CASSLVVTDYGYTF. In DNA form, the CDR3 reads TGTGCCAGCAGCTTGGTAGTAACAGACTATGGCTACACCTTC.

For the CDR3, the DNA is TGTGCCAGCAGCGACCAGGGGGGCTCTGAAGCTTTCTTT. This gives the protein CASSDQGGSEAFF. The chain couples TRBV7-9 to TRBJ1-1, with 7 bases that match TRBD1. The J segment lost 6 bases and the V segment lost 5 bases, leaving 6 bases of the junction unmatched. CDR3 length: 13 amino acids. Germline loops: CDR1 SEHNR, CDR2 FQNEAQ (reference sequence).